This T cell receptor (beta chain) was captured in a study of siplizumab effects on memory and regulatory T cells (dated by TCRdb to between 2018 and 2021). Describing the broader study: The effect of the anti-CD2 antibody siplizumab on alloreactive T-cell subsets was examined in allogeneic mixed lymphocyte reactions constructed from human PBMCs.

Points the paper makes about the study in general: Whether proliferating Tregs from siplizumab cultures actually had suppressive function was not functionally confirmed. Sequences below about 10^-5 frequency were poorly captured, so only a minor fraction of alloreactive clones could be mapped to unstimulated subsets. The cumulative frequency of alloreactive sequences that could be traced back to unstimulated CD4+ memory T cells was significantly reduced by siplizumab. Roughly 75-97% of proliferating CD4+ or CD8+ clones could not be assigned a naive or memory phenotype. Among mappable alloreactive CD4+ clones, the Treg-derived fraction averaged around 63% with siplizumab versus around 25% in control reactions. Unstimulated naive T cells appeared to be more diverse than memory T cells, and naive cells seemed to make a substantial contribution to the alloresponse.

CDR1 and CDR2 (KGHSH, LQKENI) derive from the germline V gene. V trim: 2 bases; J trim: 2 bases; unmatched bases: 2. From its cysteine to its phenylalanine, the CDR3 spans 14 amino acids. Only the CDR3 portion is preserved as DNA: 42 bases, with reading frame beginning at the first base. With respect to this clone: Its antigen remains undetermined. Base quality data are lacking; no much larger clone is found one base away.

The library was built by means of the immunoSEQ multiplex PCR assay. About 9.1 x 10^4 TCR templates per sample were assayed on the deep sequencing platform. Genomic DNA extracted from sorted T cells was used for TCRbeta CDR3 sequencing. Processing in the source paper ran as follows. Clonal analysis of TCRbeta CDR3 data was done in the R programming language. Comparing unstimulated samples against CFSE-low samples taken after the reaction was how alloreactive CD4+ and CD8+ clones were defined. Regulatory or non-regulatory origin was assigned to alloreactive CD4+ clones by matching of sequences to sorted unstimulated Treg and non-Treg repertoires. In its TCRdb copy, this immuneACCESS table keeps in-frame sequences only and misses some clones. Where compared with another copy, unresolved V genes explain less than half of these, and the others have no known cause. V and J calls and clone size are copied from that table; D and trimming were computed from the DNA. This sample has some 73,000 clones in its table, and 90% to 95% of those were observed once. The top ten hold 4.5% to 6.5% of the sample.

Sorted unstimulated T cells and proliferating T cells recovered from mixed lymphocyte reactions were subjected to TCRbeta CDR3 sequencing. Fresh whole blood from 9 to 11 HLA-typed healthy donors was used as the source from which PBMCs were isolated. The TCR originated in a human donor in good health. The material sequenced was CD8+ T cells sorted from blood. The chain uses TRBV18 and TRBJ2-7; 8 bases in the junction line up with TRBD1. The bases are TGTGCCAGCTCACCAACAGGGGGAACCTACGAGCAGTACTTC. The encoded protein is CASSPTGGTYEQYF.